Each of the 24 T cell receptor beta chains below was sequenced from the same sample in a study of PD-L1 blockade in urothelial cancer. The table came from immunoSEQ multiplex PCR; TCRdb's copy has only in-frame clones and leaves some out. The sample consists of tens of thousands of clones, about 90% of them appearing once. Time point in this sample: peripheral blood 6 weeks after treatment start. The sample in question was PBMCs, obtained around atezolizumab (anti-PD-L1) treatment. The receptors come from a man between 65 and 85 years old with urothelial cancer.

The chain has TRBV6-5 and TRBJ2-2, with 12 bases identical to TRBD2. The CDR3 sequence is 15 residues long. Germline CDR1 is MNHEY and CDR2 is SVGAGI. The V and J ends lost 5 bases and 6 bases, in that order; junction bases with no gene match: 4. CDR3 nucleotide sequence: TGTGCCAGCAGTAGACTAGCGGGAGCAGCCGGGGAGCTGTTTTTT. It translates to CASSRLAGAAGELFF.

The chain joins TRBV7-9 to TRBJ2-5; 8 bases fit TRBD1. J was trimmed by 3 bases and V by 0 bases; bases with no gene match: 6. The CDR3 length is 16 residues. The germline CDR1 and CDR2 sequences are SEHNR and FQNEAQ (reference sequence). The CDR3 nucleotides read TGTGCCAGCAGCTTAGCCCCGGACAGGGTGGAAGAGACCCAGTACTTC. This gives the protein CASSLAPDRVEETQYF.

The gene calls are TRBV5-1 and TRBJ1-4; TRBD1 agrees at 7 bases. Germline CDR1 is SGHRS and CDR2 is YFSETQ. Losses at the gene ends were 4 bases for V and 0 bases for J; bases not matched to a gene: 6. This CDR3 contains 16 residues. CDR3 nucleotides: TGCGCCAGCAGCCCGGGACAGCCGGCAACTAATGAAAAACTGTTTTTT. This sequence encodes CASSPGQPATNEKLFF.

This sequence joins TRBV27 and TRBJ2-2; 11 bases are shared with TRBD2. V lost 2 bases to trimming and J lost 9 bases; unmatched junction nucleotides: 8. CDR1 and CDR2 from the germline V gene are MNHEY and SMNVEV (reference sequence). The CDR3 runs to 16 residues. CDR3 DNA sequence: TGTGCCAGCAGTTTACTTGGGACTAGCGGCCCCCGGGAGCTGTTTTTT. Protein: CASSLLGTSGPRELFF.

The chain joins TRBV5-8 to TRBJ2-1; weak D call: TRBD2 (5 bases). V dropped 1 base and J dropped 0 bases, with 14 bases sitting between them. CDR1 is SGHTS, CDR2 YDEGEE, per germline. The CDR3 sequence is 17 residues long. CDR3 residues: CASSLILRASSYNEQFF. Written as DNA, the CDR3 is TGTGCCAGCAGCTTGATCTTGCGGGCAAGCTCCTACAATGAGCAGTTCTTC.

V gene TRBV6-5 combines with J gene TRBJ1-1; 7 bases match TRBD1. The CDR3 loop spans 13 amino acids. V was clipped by 7 bases and J by 6 bases; unmatched bases: 8. In germline, CDR1 is MNHEY, CDR2 SVGAGI. The CDR3 region has the DNA TGTGCCAGCATCCGACAGGGCAACCCTGAAGCTTTCTTT. It encodes CASIRQGNPEAFF.

The J gene is TRBJ2-1, the V gene TRBV27; 14 bases map to TRBD2. CDR1 is MNHEY and CDR2 is SMNVEV in the germline V gene (reference sequence). The CDR3 is 18 amino acids. The V and J ends lost 0 bases and 5 bases, in that order; junction bases with no gene match: 6. The CDR3 protein is CASSLSGLAGVSDNEQFF. For the CDR3, the DNA is TGTGCCAGCAGTTTATCGGGACTAGCGGGAGTATCCGACAATGAGCAGTTCTTC.

The V call is TRBV5-1, the J call TRBJ2-1; D is ambiguous. In germline, CDR1 is SGHRS, CDR2 YFSETQ. The CDR3 contains 15 residues. Trimming took off 1 base at V and 7 bases at J, with 15 bases between the two ends. CDR3 in DNA: TGCGCCAGCAGCTTGTTATCCCCCCTTAAAAATGAGCAGTTCTTC. Amino acid sequence: CASSLLSPLKNEQFF.

The chain has TRBV28 and TRBJ1-5; 10 bases match TRBD1. The CDR3 has 16 residues. The ends lost 6 bases at V and 5 bases at J; junction bases unmatched: 10. Germline V CDR1 and CDR2: MDHEN, SYDVKM. CDR3 nucleotide sequence: TGTGCCAGCAGCCCCCCGGGGACAGGGGTTTATCAGCCCCAGCATTTT. Translation gives CASSPPGTGVYQPQHF. The whole variable domain, filled in from reference TRBV28 and TRBJ1-5, reads DVKVTQSSRYLVKRTGEKVFLECVQDMDHENMFWYRQDPGLGLRLIYFSYDVKMKEKGDIPEGYSVSREKKERFSLILESASTNQTSMYLCASSPPGTGVYQPQHFGDGTRLSIL.

The genes are TRBV29-1 and TRBJ2-1, with TRBD2 matching 8 bases. Trimming cost V 7 bases and J 8 bases; bases outside gene matches: 7. CDR1 is SQVTM, CDR2 ANQGSEA, per germline. This CDR3 is built from 12 residues. The CDR3 DNA reads TGCAGCGCGGGACTAGTCAACGATGAGCAGTTCTTC. Its translation is CSAGLVNDEQFF.

The J gene is TRBJ1-2, the V gene TRBV28; 8 bases are a match to TRBD1. CDR3 length: 14 amino acids. The J segment lost 8 bases and the V segment lost 3 bases, leaving 8 bases of the junction unmatched. In germline, CDR1 is MDHEN, CDR2 SYDVKM. The DNA for the CDR3 is TGTGCCAGCAGTTTGACAGGGACAGGAGGCGGCTACACCTTC. Amino acids: CASSLTGTGGGYTF.

The rearrangement joins TRBV7-8 to TRBJ2-2; TRBD2 agrees at 14 bases. The CDR3 totals 17 residues. In germline, CDR1 is SGHVS, CDR2 FQNEAQ. The V segment lost 5 bases and the J segment 7 bases; nucleotides outside the gene matches: 9. The CDR3 nucleotides read TGTGCCAGCAGCCCGGGACTAGCGGGAGTAGTTGGCGGGGAGCTGTTTTTT. Its protein product is CASSPGLAGVVGGELFF. Based on the CDR3 plus reference TRBV7-8 and TRBJ2-2, the full variable domain is GAGVSQSPRYKVAKRGQDVALRCDPISGHVSLFWYQQALGQGPEFLTYFQNEAQLDKSGLPSDRFFAERPEGSVSTLKIQRTQQEDSAVYLCASSPGLAGVVGGELFFGEGSRLTVL.

The V call is TRBV5-1, the J call TRBJ2-2, with D possibly being TRBD2 (5 bases). In germline, CDR1 is SGHRS, CDR2 YFSETQ. This CDR3 contains 13 residues. V shed 4 bases and J shed 4 bases, with 8 bases lying between them. The CDR3 protein is CASSPTSTGELFF. The CDR3 nucleotides are TGCGCCAGCAGCCCAACTAGCACCGGGGAGCTGTTTTTT.

This clone was found once. The genes are TRBV4-1 and TRBJ1-3, with D maybe TRBD1 (6 bases). Trimming took off 4 bases at V and 4 bases at J, with 8 bases between the two ends. This CDR3 is 13 amino acids long. Germline loops: CDR1 MGHRA, CDR2 YSYEKL. CDR3 nucleotides: TGCGCCAGCAGCCGAGACAGGGGAAACACCATATATTTT. This sequence encodes CASSRDRGNTIYF.

The gene calls are TRBV5-4 and TRBJ2-2; 7 bases match TRBD2. The CDR3 sequence is 17 residues long. Germline V lookup: CDR1 SGHNT, CDR2 YYREEE (reference sequence). Trimming at V came to 0 bases and at J to 3 bases, leaving 8 bases not matched to a gene. The CDR3 reads CASSLAGSGTYTGELFF. The CDR3 DNA follows: TGTGCCAGCAGCTTGGCAGGGAGCGGGACGTACACCGGGGAGCTGTTTTTT.

This chain connects TRBV14 to TRBJ1-1, with a weak D call TRBD1 (6 bases). Germline V CDR1 and CDR2: SGHDN, FVKESK. There are 12 residues in the CDR3. Trimming removed 2 bases from V and 8 bases from J, with 9 bases in between. CDR3 residues: CASSQQGIEAFF. Written as DNA, the CDR3 is TGTGCCAGCAGCCAACAGGGGATCGAAGCTTTCTTT.

The V and J genes are TRBV10-3 and TRBJ2-1; D gene ambiguous. V dropped 4 bases and J dropped 9 bases, with 13 bases sitting between them. The CDR3 has 13 amino acids. Germline V gives CDR1 ENHRY, CDR2 SYGVKD. The CDR3: CAISALSASEQFF. In DNA form, the CDR3 reads TGTGCCATCAGTGCACTATCAGCCAGTGAGCAGTTCTTC.

The rearrangement uses TRBV28 and TRBJ2-6; D may be TRBD2 (5 bases). The CDR3 consists of 15 residues. V lost 3 bases, J lost 0 bases, and 6 bases lay in between. Germline V gives CDR1 MDHEN, CDR2 SYDVKM. The DNA for the CDR3 is TGTGCCAGCAGTTTCGCGGGCTCTGGGGCCAACGTCCTGACTTTC. Residues: CASSFAGSGANVLTF.

This clone was found once. The V and J genes are TRBV28 and TRBJ1-1; tentatively, D is TRBD1 (6 bases). CDR3 length: 16 residues. Germline V gives CDR1 MDHEN, CDR2 SYDVKM. Trimming removed 3 bases from V and 0 bases from J, with 14 bases in between. The CDR3 reads CASSFPTGLMNTEAFF. In DNA, the CDR3 is TGTGCCAGCAGTTTCCCGACAGGCTTGATGAACACTGAAGCTTTCTTT.

V is TRBV30 and J is TRBJ1-4; 7 bases agree with TRBD1. Germline trimming cut 8 bases from V and 4 bases from J; bases unmatched to any gene: 7. The CDR3 contains 13 residues. Germline values: CDR1 GTSNPN, CDR2 SVGIG (reference sequence). The CDR3, as DNA: TGTGCCCTCTGGGACAGCCGTAATGAAAAACTGTTTTTT. Protein sequence: CALWDSRNEKLFF.

V usage is TRBV5-1 and J usage is TRBJ2-1; D gene ambiguous. This CDR3 is 11 amino acids long. CDR1 is SGHRS and CDR2 is YFSETQ in the germline V gene. The V end lost 0 bases, the J end lost 8 bases, and 3 bases lay between the germline ends. As DNA, the CDR3 is TGCGCCAGCAGCTTGGTCGATGAGCAGTTCTTC. Amino acids: CASSLVDEQFF. The variable domain in full, with the rest retrieved from reference TRBV5-1 and TRBJ2-1, is KAGVTQTPRYLIKTRGQQVTLSCSPISGHRSVSWYQQTPGQGLQFLFEYFSETQRNKGNFPGRFSGRQFSNSRSEMNVSTLELGDSALYLCASSLVDEQFFGPGTRLTVL.

The chain combines TRBV6-1 with TRBJ2-7, with D tentatively TRBD1 (5 bases). The CDR3 consists of 13 residues. V was pared by 5 bases and J by 3 bases, with 11 bases between. Germline V gene lookup returns CDR1 MNHNS and CDR2 SASEGT. The CDR3 protein is CASSRKGIYEQYF. Here the CDR3 DNA reads TGTGCCAGCAGTCGAAAGGGGATCTACGAGCAGTACTTC.

This chain connects TRBV5-4 to TRBJ1-2; 9 bases line up with TRBD1. Germline CDR1 is SGHNT and CDR2 is YYREEE (reference sequence). Trimming took 3 bases from V and 4 from J; bases not matched to a gene: 4. The CDR3 runs 14 residues. CDR3 sequence: CASSSRDRVYGYTF. The DNA of the CDR3 is TGTGCCAGCAGCTCCCGGGACAGGGTCTATGGCTACACCTTC.

V gene TRBV5-4 combines with J gene TRBJ1-1, with 12 bases identical to TRBD1. Germline CDR1 reads SGHNT; CDR2 reads YYREEE (reference sequence). V trimming: 2 bases; J trimming: 6 bases; junction bases outside the gene matches: 11. The CDR3 loop spans 17 amino acids. CDR3 amino acids: CASSFWGQGAQNSEAFF. For the CDR3, the DNA is TGTGCCAGCAGCTTTTGGGGACAGGGGGCGCAAAACTCTGAAGCTTTCTTT. Combining the CDR3 with reference TRBV5-4 and TRBJ1-1 gives the whole variable domain ETGVTQSPTHLIKTRGQQVTLRCSSQSGHNTVSWYQQALGQGPQFIFQYYREEENGRGNFPPRFSGLQFPNYSSELNVNALELDDSALYLCASSFWGQGAQNSEAFFGQGTRLTVV.